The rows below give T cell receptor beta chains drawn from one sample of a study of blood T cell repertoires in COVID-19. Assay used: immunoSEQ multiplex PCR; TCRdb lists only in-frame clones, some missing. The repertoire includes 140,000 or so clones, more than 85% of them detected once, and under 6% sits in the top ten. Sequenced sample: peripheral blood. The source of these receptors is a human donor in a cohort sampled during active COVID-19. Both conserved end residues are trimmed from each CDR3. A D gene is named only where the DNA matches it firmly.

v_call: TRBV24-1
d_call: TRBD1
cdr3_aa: ATSDPNRDRGQETQY

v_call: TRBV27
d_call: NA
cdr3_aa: ASSLRLTLDRNTGELF

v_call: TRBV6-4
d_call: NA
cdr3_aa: ASSDSAGPNEKLF

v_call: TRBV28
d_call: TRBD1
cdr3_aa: ASSTRDSDYYGYT

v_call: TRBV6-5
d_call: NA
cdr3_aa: ASRPRAGANVLT

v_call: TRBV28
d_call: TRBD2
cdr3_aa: ASSFGGGILSYEQY

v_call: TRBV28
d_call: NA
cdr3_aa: ASSLLQGRNEKLF

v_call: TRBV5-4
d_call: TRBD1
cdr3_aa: ASSLDRRDTGELF

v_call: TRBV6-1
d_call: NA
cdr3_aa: ASSETGSSYEQY

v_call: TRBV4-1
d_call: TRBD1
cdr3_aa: ASSARQGSNQPQH

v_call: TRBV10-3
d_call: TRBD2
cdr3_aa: AISEFSGRATDYEQF

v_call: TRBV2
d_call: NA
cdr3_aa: ASNPGGAQETQY

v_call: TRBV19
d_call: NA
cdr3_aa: ASSIRGNEQF

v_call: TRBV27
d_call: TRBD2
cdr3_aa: ASSLFRGSYEQY

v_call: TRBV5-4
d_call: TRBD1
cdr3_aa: ASSWGQGMSQY

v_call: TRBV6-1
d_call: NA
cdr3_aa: ASSERRGNQPQH

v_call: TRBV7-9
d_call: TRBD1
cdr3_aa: ASSPRGRGRQETQY

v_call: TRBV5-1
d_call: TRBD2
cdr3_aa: ASSLTSGSGVGEQF

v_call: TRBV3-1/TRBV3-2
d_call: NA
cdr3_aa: ASSQVPGANYGYT

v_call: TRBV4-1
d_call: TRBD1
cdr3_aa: ASSQTGGETQY

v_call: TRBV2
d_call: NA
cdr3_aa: ASSARRETQY

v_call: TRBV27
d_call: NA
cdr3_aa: ASTAVQGQTQY

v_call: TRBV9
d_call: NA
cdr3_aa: ASSVLGLNNSPLH

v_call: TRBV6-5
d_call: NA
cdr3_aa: ASSYSRHRANTPLH